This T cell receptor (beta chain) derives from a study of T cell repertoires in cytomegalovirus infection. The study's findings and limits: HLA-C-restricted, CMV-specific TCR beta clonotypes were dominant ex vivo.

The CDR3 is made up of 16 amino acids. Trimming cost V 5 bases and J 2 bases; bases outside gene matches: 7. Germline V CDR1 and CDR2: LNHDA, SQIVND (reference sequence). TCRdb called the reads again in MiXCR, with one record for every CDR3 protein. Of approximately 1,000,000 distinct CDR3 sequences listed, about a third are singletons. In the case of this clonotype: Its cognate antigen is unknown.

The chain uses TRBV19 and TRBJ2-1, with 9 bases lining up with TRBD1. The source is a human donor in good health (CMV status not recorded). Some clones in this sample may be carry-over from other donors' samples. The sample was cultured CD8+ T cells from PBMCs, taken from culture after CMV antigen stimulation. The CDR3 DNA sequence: TGTGCCAGTAGTTACAGGGGGCTTAGCGCCTACAATGAGCAGTTCTTC. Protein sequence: CASSYRGLSAYNEQFF.